These 32 T cell receptor beta chains were all obtained from the same sample, sequenced in a study of cytotoxic CD8 clonotypes in ibrutinib-treated CLL. The data were produced by immunoSEQ multiplex PCR, yet TCRdb's version contains in-frame clones alone and is incomplete. Among around 140,000 clones listed, over 75% were seen once. Here the sequenced sample was PBMCs, taken after 24 months of ibrutinib treatment. These receptors all stem from a human donor with chronic lymphocytic leukemia.

The chain is built from TRBV9 and TRBJ2-1; 9 bases agree with TRBD2. Germline CDR1 reads SGDLS; CDR2 reads YYNGEE. Germline trimming cut 4 bases from V and 0 bases from J; bases unmatched to any gene: 5. The CDR3 extends over 16 amino acids. This CDR3 is CASSSSGSLSYNEQFF. The CDR3 DNA reads as TGTGCCAGCAGCAGTAGCGGGAGCCTCTCCTACAATGAGCAGTTCTTC. Using reference TRBV9 and TRBJ2-1 for the parts outside the CDR3, the full variable domain is DSGVTQTPKHLITATGQRVTLRCSPRSGDLSVYWYQQSLDQGLQFLIQYYNGEERAKGNILERFSAQQFPDLHSELNLSSLELGDSALYFCASSSSGSLSYNEQFFGPGTRLTVL.

In its sample, this clone was seen a few times. This chain uses TRBV4-3 with TRBJ2-3; the match to TRBD2 covers 10 bases. V was clipped by 4 bases and J by 1 base; unmatched bases: 2. The CDR3 runs to 15 residues. Per germline, CDR1 LGHNA and CDR2 YSLEER. The CDR3 sequence is CASSRGTSGTDTQYF. The CDR3 nucleotides are TGCGCCAGCAGCCGGGGGACTAGCGGCACAGATACGCAGTATTTT.

The V and J genes are TRBV7-2 and TRBJ2-3, with D possibly matching TRBD2 (5 bases). The CDR3 runs to 14 residues. Germline V gene lookup returns CDR1 SGHTA and CDR2 FQGNSA. V was pared by 5 bases and J by 0 bases, with 9 bases between. CDR3 loop: CASSTGLSTDTQYF. The CDR3 DNA reads as TGTGCCAGCAGCACCGGACTGAGCACAGATACGCAGTATTTT.

The gene calls are TRBV5-4 and TRBJ2-5, with 7 bases matching TRBD2. The CDR3 has 16 amino acids. Germline V gene sequence: CDR1 SGHNT, CDR2 YYREEE (reference sequence). J was trimmed by 1 base and V by 0 bases; bases with no gene match: 6. The CDR3 region is CASSLETSRSQETQYF. DNA for the CDR3: TGTGCCAGCAGCTTGGAGACTAGCAGGAGCCAAGAGACCCAGTACTTC. Looking up the rest from reference TRBV5-4 and TRBJ2-5 gives the full variable domain: ETGVTQSPTHLIKTRGQQVTLRCSSQSGHNTVSWYQQALGQGPQFIFQYYREEENGRGNFPPRFSGLQFPNYSSELNVNALELDDSALYLCASSLETSRSQETQYFGPGTRLLVL.

Here the CDR3 reads CASSVRGGTDWNTEAFF. CDR3 coding DNA: TGTGCCAGCAGTGTCCGAGGGGGAACGGATTGGAACACTGAAGCTTTCTTT. The chain joins TRBV28 to TRBJ1-1; D might be TRBD1 (6 bases). Germline-derived CDR1 and CDR2 are MDHEN and SYDVKM. The CDR3 length is 17 residues. V lost 5 bases and J 1 base, leaving 20 bases between the germline ends. The full variable domain, its missing parts supplied by reference TRBV28 and TRBJ1-1, is DVKVTQSSRYLVKRTGEKVFLECVQDMDHENMFWYRQDPGLGLRLIYFSYDVKMKEKGDIPEGYSVSREKKERFSLILESASTNQTSMYLCASSVRGGTDWNTEAFFGQGTRLTVV.

This clone was counted once. This chain links TRBV10-3 with TRBJ1-1; D is unclear. This CDR3 has 17 residues. CDR1 is ENHRY, CDR2 SYGVKD, per germline. Trimming shortened V by 10 bases and J by 4 bases, and 28 bases separated the two germline ends. CDR3 DNA sequence: TGTGCCACAGCTAAGGGTAACGCCGGGTGGTCGAGCACTGAAGCTTTCTTT. Its translation: CATAKGNAGWSSTEAFF.

This sequence joins TRBV19 and TRBJ1-2, with TRBD1 identical over 10 bases. Germline assignment: CDR1 LNHDA and CDR2 SQIVND (reference sequence). The CDR3 has 16 residues. V shed 4 bases, J shed 0 bases, and the junction held 5 bases outside the gene matches. CDR3 in amino acids: CASSTRQGASNYGYTF. The CDR3 region has the DNA TGTGCCAGTAGTACAAGACAGGGGGCCTCTAACTATGGCTACACCTTC.

The chain employs TRBV19 and TRBJ1-2, with D uncertain. Trimming pared 1 base from V and 2 bases from J, leaving 8 bases between. Germline CDR1 reads LNHDA; CDR2 reads SQIVND (reference sequence). This CDR3 has 14 amino acids. As DNA, the CDR3 is TGTGCCAGTAGTATAGGTTCAGTGAACTATGGCTACACCTTC. This encodes CASSIGSVNYGYTF.

About this clone itself: This sequence may be a read error, since a much larger clone differs from it by one base. Other DNA sequences of this sample code for an identical CDR3. The genes are TRBV15 and TRBJ1-2; no firm D call. CDR3 length: 13 amino acids. Trimming stripped 3 bases from V and 1 base from J, with 6 bases between. Germline V gene lookup returns CDR1 LNHNV and CDR2 YYDKDF (reference sequence). The CDR3 here is CATSREYNYGYTF. The CDR3 DNA follows: TGTGCCACCAGCAGGGAGTATAACTATGGCTACACCTTC.

The rearrangement links TRBV4-3 to TRBJ2-5; 9 bases are shared with TRBD2. The CDR3 runs 17 residues. Germline V gene data show CDR1 as LGHNA and CDR2 as YSLEER. V shed 0 bases, J shed 1 base, and the junction held 6 bases outside the gene matches. The CDR3 region is CASSQDGSGGLQETQYF. Here the CDR3 DNA reads TGCGCCAGCAGCCAAGACGGTAGCGGGGGCCTCCAAGAGACCCAGTACTTC.

The DNA for the CDR3 is TGTGCCAGCAGCTTGGAGGGGCGGATCGGGACCTTGAACACTGAAGCTTTCTTT. Translating gives CASSLEGRIGTLNTEAFF. The V gene is TRBV5-6, the J gene TRBJ1-1; D may be TRBD1 (5 bases). The germline CDR1 and CDR2 sequences are SGHDT and YYEEEE. The CDR3 length is 18 residues. The V gene lost 0 bases and the J gene lost 0 bases, with 18 bases spanning the gap.

CDR3 loop: CASTGGFNTGELFF. As DNA, the CDR3 is TGTGCCAGCACGGGGGGTTTTAACACCGGGGAGCTGTTTTTT. This sequence joins TRBV28 and TRBJ2-2; 7 nucleotides line up with TRBD2. This CDR3 is built from 14 residues. V lost 7 bases to trimming and J lost 2 bases; unmatched junction nucleotides: 4. Germline CDR1 MDHEN, CDR2 SYDVKM. The full variable domain, rest sourced from reference TRBV28 and TRBJ2-2, is DVKVTQSSRYLVKRTGEKVFLECVQDMDHENMFWYRQDPGLGLRLIYFSYDVKMKEKGDIPEGYSVSREKKERFSLILESASTNQTSMYLCASTGGFNTGELFFGEGSRLTVL.

The rearrangement joins TRBV7-2 to TRBJ2-7, with 9 bases matching TRBD2. From germline, CDR1 is SGHTA and CDR2 FQGNSA. The CDR3 runs to 18 residues. Losses at the gene ends were 1 base for V and 0 bases for J; bases not matched to a gene: 10. In DNA form, the CDR3 reads TGTGCCAGCAGCTTAGATAGCGGGAGATTTCAGGGCTCCTACGAGCAGTACTTC. It encodes CASSLDSGRFQGSYEQYF.

This clone was found a few times. The rearrangement links TRBV9 to TRBJ2-3; 8 bases fit TRBD2. Germline V gene data show CDR1 as SGDLS and CDR2 as YYNGEE. The CDR3 has 15 amino acids. V dropped 6 bases and J dropped 0; count of bases not matched to a gene: 6. In nucleotides, the CDR3 is TGTGCCAGCAAACCGGGGGGGTCTAGCACAGATACGCAGTATTTT. The encoded protein is CASKPGGSSTDTQYF.

In DNA form, the CDR3 reads TGTGCCAGCAGCCCCGCCGCGGGAGGCTCTTACAATGAGCAGTTCTTC. Amino acids: CASSPAAGGSYNEQFF. The chain joins TRBV7-2 to TRBJ2-1, with 8 bases matching TRBD2. CDR1 is SGHTA, CDR2 FQGNSA, per germline. Trimming removed 5 bases from V and 4 bases from J; junction bases left unmatched: 10. The CDR3 is made up of 16 amino acids.

The rearrangement uses TRBV28 and TRBJ2-7, with 7 bases matching TRBD1. Germline CDR1 is MDHEN and CDR2 is SYDVKM. Losses at the gene ends were 7 bases for V and 1 base for J; bases not matched to a gene: 4. The CDR3 has 13 amino acids. CDR3 residues: CASKGAQSYEQYF. DNA of the CDR3: TGTGCCAGCAAGGGGGCACAGTCCTACGAGCAGTACTTC.

This rearrangement joins TRBV5-8 to TRBJ1-3; the D is unclear. Per germline, CDR1 SGHTS and CDR2 YDEGEE. The V gene lost 1 base and the J gene lost 0 bases, with 5 bases spanning the gap. The CDR3 totals 14 residues. This CDR3 reads CASSLRTSGNTIYF. The CDR3, as DNA: TGTGCCAGCAGCTTGAGGACCTCTGGAAACACCATATATTTT.

The gene calls are TRBV2 and TRBJ1-2; TRBD1 aligns across 9 bases. Germline lookup yields CDR1 SNHLY and CDR2 FYNNEI. The CDR3 extends over 15 amino acids. V lost 5 bases and J lost 8; bases outside the gene matches: 12. CDR3 coding DNA: TGTGCCAGCAGTTCCGGGACAGGGACTTTAGGCGGCTACACCTTC. As protein: CASSSGTGTLGGYTF.

The CDR3 sequence: CASSTPGTVTDTQYF. The CDR3 coding sequence is TGTGCCAGTAGTACTCCCGGGACAGTCACAGATACGCAGTATTTT. The J gene is TRBJ2-3, the V gene TRBV19; 7 positions match TRBD1. Unmatched junction bases numbered 6, after V lost 4 bases and J lost 2 bases. CDR1 is LNHDA and CDR2 is SQIVND in the germline V gene (reference sequence). The CDR3 totals 15 residues.

The V and J genes are TRBV7-9 and TRBJ1-5; 7 positions match TRBD1. Trimming at V came to 0 bases and at J to 2 bases, leaving 7 bases not matched to a gene. The CDR3 is made up of 17 amino acids. The germline gives CDR1 SEHNR, CDR2 FQNEAQ (reference sequence). Written as DNA, the CDR3 is TGTGCCAGCAGCTTAGCGCGGACGACAGGGCGCAATCAGCCCCAGCATTTT. Encoded protein: CASSLARTTGRNQPQHF.

The CDR3 DNA is TGTGCCACCGACCCTGGGAACACCGGGGAGCTGTTTTTT. Translation: CATDPGNTGELFF. The rearrangement uses TRBV28 and TRBJ2-2; D gene unclear. There are 13 residues in the CDR3. V was cut by 10 bases and J by 1 base, with 10 bases left in between. CDR1 and CDR2 from the germline V gene are MDHEN and SYDVKM.

The chain carries TRBV10-3 and TRBJ1-1; maybe TRBD1 (6 bases). The germline V gene has CDR1 ENHRY and CDR2 SYGVKD. Deletions cut 4 bases from V and 4 bases from J, with 19 bases between. This CDR3 region has 16 residues. CDR3 residues: CAISVGTGRLITEAFF. The CDR3 DNA is TGTGCCATCAGTGTGGGAACAGGGAGGTTGATCACTGAAGCTTTCTTT.

This chain joins TRBV7-2 and TRBJ2-3; 8 bases match TRBD2. J was trimmed by 6 bases and V by 2 bases; bases with no gene match: 10. Germline values: CDR1 SGHTA, CDR2 FQGNSA. The CDR3 has 16 residues. CDR3 sequence: CASSLISGLAGDTQYF. As DNA, the CDR3 is TGTGCCAGCAGCTTAATAAGTGGACTAGCAGGGGATACGCAGTATTTT.

This chain connects TRBV28 to TRBJ1-5; unclear D gene. CDR1 and CDR2 (germline): MDHEN, SYDVKM. CDR3 size: 14 residues. V dropped 6 bases and J dropped 7 bases, with 16 bases sitting between them. The CDR3 reads CASSWTLKRQPQHF. DNA of the CDR3: TGTGCCAGCAGCTGGACCCTTAAGAGACAGCCCCAGCATTTT.

The chain joins TRBV7-2 to TRBJ2-5; D gene unclear. From germline, CDR1 is SGHTA and CDR2 FQGNSA. The CDR3 has 15 amino acids. The V end lost 5 bases, the J end lost 4 bases, and 17 bases lay between the germline ends. The CDR3 here is CASSPRRPTPETQYF. CDR3 sequence (DNA): TGTGCCAGCAGCCCCCGTCGACCGACACCAGAGACCCAGTACTTC.

This sequence joins TRBV25-1 and TRBJ2-1; 9 nucleotides line up with TRBD1. This CDR3 contains 16 residues. The junction had 11 bases not matched to a gene; V was cut back by 3 bases and J by 8 bases. The V gene's germline CDR1 is MGHDK and CDR2 SYGVNS. The CDR3 reads CASSDRRDRAGYEQFF. As DNA, the CDR3 is TGTGCCAGCAGTGACCGCCGGGACAGGGCTGGCTATGAGCAGTTCTTC. Together with reference TRBV25-1 and TRBJ2-1, the CDR3 gives the full variable domain: EADIYQTPRYLVIGTGKKITLECSQTMGHDKMYWYQQDPGMELHLIHYSYGVNSTEKGDLSSESTVSRIRTEHFPLTLESARPSHTSQYLCASSDRRDRAGYEQFFGPGTRLTVL.

The V call is TRBV28, the J call TRBJ2-3; 8 positions agree with TRBD2. The junction had 7 bases not matched to a gene; V was cut back by 10 bases and J by 4 bases. The CDR3 loop spans 13 amino acids. Germline V CDR1 and CDR2: MDHEN, SYDVKM. This CDR3 is CATTGGWSDTQYF. The DNA of the CDR3 is TGTGCCACCACGGGGGGGTGGTCAGATACGCAGTATTTT.

The chain has TRBV2 and TRBJ2-5, with TRBD1 matching 7 bases. Trimming took 11 bases from V and 2 from J; bases not matched to a gene: 2. The CDR3 has 11 amino acids. The germline V gene has CDR1 SNHLY and CDR2 FYNNEI. The CDR3 region has the DNA TGTGCCCAGGGACAGCAAGAGACCCAGTACTTC. Translated, it gives CAQGQQETQYF.

The chain is built from TRBV7-2 and TRBJ2-2; TRBD1 or TRBD2 may be the D gene (6 bases each). CDR1 is SGHTA and CDR2 is FQGNSA in the germline V gene. V was pared by 3 bases and J by 4 bases, with 9 bases between. The CDR3 totals 14 residues. The CDR3 nucleotides are TGTGCCAGCAGCTTGGGGGGCCTCACCGGGGAGCTGTTTTTT. The encoded protein is CASSLGGLTGELFF.

The CDR3 region is CAWVFPAIIGPRGYTF. The CDR3 DNA follows: TGTGCCTGGGTTTTTCCGGCAATTATTGGCCCTCGGGGCTACACCTTC. The chain combines TRBV30 with TRBJ1-2; D not certain. In germline, CDR1 is GTSNPN, CDR2 SVGIG (reference sequence). CDR3 size: 16 residues. Between the trimmed V and J ends, which lost 5 bases and 8 bases, there was a span of 27 bases.

The rearrangement links TRBV4-3 to TRBJ2-1; D ambiguous. V lost 4 bases and J 8 bases, leaving 15 bases between the germline ends. The CDR3 runs 14 residues. Germline V CDR1 and CDR2: LGHNA, YSLEER. The CDR3 region is CASSPRPQPDEQFF. For the CDR3, the DNA is TGCGCCAGCAGCCCCCGACCTCAACCGGATGAGCAGTTCTTC.

J is TRBJ2-2 and V is TRBV7-3, with TRBD1 matching 8 bases. Trimming took 6 bases from V and 1 from J; bases not matched to a gene: 4. The CDR3 has 15 residues. CDR1 is SGHTA, CDR2 FQGTGA, per germline. The CDR3 bases are TGTGCCAGCAGAGTCGGGACAGGGAACACCGGGGAGCTGTTTTTT. Its protein is CASRVGTGNTGELFF.